A selection of T cell receptor beta chains follows, all from one sample in a study of shared clonotypes between healthy human individuals. The assay was immunoSEQ multiplex PCR, and TCRdb's table has in-frame clones only and misses some. The sample carries about 1.5 million clones, approximately 98% recorded once. Material: naive CD4+ T cells sorted from blood. The receptor source for this set is a man under 40 in good health. The CDR3 runs from the conserved cysteine through the conserved F or W. A D gene is named only where the DNA matches it firmly. Clone size appears in some rows only: once, few, many, or a class for an expanded clone.

clone_size j_call d_call v_call cdr3_aa
NA TRBJ2-1 NA TRBV30 CAWSLSSYNEQFF
NA TRBJ2-5 NA TRBV6-5 CASSTSGGWETQYF
NA TRBJ2-5 NA TRBV14 CASSQQISYQETQYF
NA TRBJ2-7 NA TRBV5-1 CASSLAPPGDEQYF
NA TRBJ2-7 TRBD2 TRBV6-1 CASGAGGPYEQYF
once TRBJ2-6 NA TRBV18 CASSPLFGSSGANVLTF
NA TRBJ1-4 TRBD1 TRBV25-1 CAPDRALPMQGLFF
NA TRBJ2-5 TRBD1 TRBV29-1 CSVVRGLGETQYF
NA TRBJ2-3 NA TRBV29-1 CSVEKTHTDTQYF
once TRBJ2-1 TRBD2 TRBV19 CASSIRGRGNEQFF
NA TRBJ1-4 NA TRBV9 CASSVGGVFSAMGNEKLFF
NA TRBJ1-5 NA TRBV30 CAWAAGGDQPQHF
NA TRBJ2-1 NA TRBV23-1 CASSQLLGSYNEQFF
NA TRBJ1-2 TRBD1 TRBV5-4 CASSQTGNYGYTF
NA TRBJ2-3 TRBD1 TRBV29-1 CSVEEARLRPQGADTQYF
NA TRBJ2-7 TRBD1 TRBV14 CASRRGTGISYEQYF
NA TRBJ1-2 NA TRBV14 CASSQVTGGGGYTF
NA TRBJ2-2 TRBD2 TRBV19 CASSQIAGFANTGELFF
NA TRBJ2-3 TRBD1 TRBV28 CASSKTTGITDTQYF
NA TRBJ2-2 TRBD1 TRBV11-3 CASSLGRDSSNTGELFF
NA TRBJ2-7 NA TRBV19 CASSRQSFSEQYF
NA TRBJ2-3 NA TRBV4-3 CASSQDVGVPNTQYF
NA TRBJ2-3 NA TRBV6-6 CASSPNTDTQYF
NA TRBJ2-1 TRBD2 TRBV14 CASSQSTSGGNEQFF
NA TRBJ1-4 TRBD1 TRBV5-8 CASKPLGTGNEKLFF
once TRBJ2-7 TRBD1 TRBV5-1 CASRRDRGSPYEQYF
NA TRBJ2-1 NA TRBV7-3 CASSLNRNYNEQFF
NA TRBJ1-4 TRBD1 TRBV29-1 CSVLHPGQGYEKLFF
few TRBJ2-2 NA TRBV6-4 CASRARNTGELFF
NA TRBJ2-3 NA TRBV15 CATSRDLAETQYF
NA TRBJ2-2 NA TRBV10-1 CASSGTPEANTGELFF
NA TRBJ2-7 NA TRBV11-2 CASREGTSYEQYF
NA TRBJ2-1 TRBD2 TRBV28 CASSSPPAGGINEQFF
NA TRBJ2-3 NA TRBV20-1 CSARSTDTQYF
NA TRBJ2-1 TRBD2 TRBV28 CASSPSGLAGAVSYNEQFF
NA TRBJ2-2 TRBD2 TRBV2 CASRPGGNTGELFF
NA TRBJ2-3 NA TRBV4-1 CASSQDPGRITDTQYF
NA TRBJ2-1 TRBD1 TRBV2 CASSATGGRYNEQFF
once TRBJ2-4 TRBD1 TRBV5-1 CASSIGRGQNIQYF
once TRBJ2-7 TRBD1 TRBV29-1 CSASQTGAYEQYF
NA TRBJ2-3 NA TRBV11-2 CASRPRAQRGDTQYF
NA TRBJ2-2 NA TRBV2 CASSEQGRSGELFF
NA TRBJ2-1 NA TRBV10-2 CASSEPPSYNEQFF
NA TRBJ1-3 NA TRBV18 CASSPPVGGPGNTIYF
NA TRBJ1-2 NA TRBV30 CAWSERGIYGYTF
NA TRBJ2-2 NA TRBV15 CATSRQGHTGELFF
NA TRBJ2-2 NA TRBV7-8 CASSLVTSSRAGELFF
NA TRBJ2-5 NA TRBV1 CTSSLERAASGSVGCQETQYF
once TRBJ2-1 TRBD2 TRBV7-2 CASSARLAEQFF
NA TRBJ1-5 NA TRBV2 CASSLESGQPQHF
NA TRBJ2-2 TRBD2 TRBV7-9 CASSLEIAGGPPGELFF
NA TRBJ2-1 NA TRBV15 CATSRGSLDNEQFF
NA TRBJ2-7 TRBD1 TRBV28 CASRRQGASYEQYF
NA TRBJ1-5 NA TRBV10-3 CAISGVGPQHF
NA TRBJ1-4 TRBD1 TRBV6-5 CASSYFRQGGEKLFF
NA TRBJ2-2 NA TRBV4-1 CASSQDWGGELFF
once TRBJ2-3 TRBD2 TRBV18 CASSQGGSGTDTQYF
NA TRBJ2-7 TRBD2 TRBV15 CATSRRLAGQYEQYF
once TRBJ2-7 NA TRBV14 CASSQDPPDSYEQYF
NA TRBJ2-7 TRBD2 TRBV29-1 CSVEEAGGIKQYF